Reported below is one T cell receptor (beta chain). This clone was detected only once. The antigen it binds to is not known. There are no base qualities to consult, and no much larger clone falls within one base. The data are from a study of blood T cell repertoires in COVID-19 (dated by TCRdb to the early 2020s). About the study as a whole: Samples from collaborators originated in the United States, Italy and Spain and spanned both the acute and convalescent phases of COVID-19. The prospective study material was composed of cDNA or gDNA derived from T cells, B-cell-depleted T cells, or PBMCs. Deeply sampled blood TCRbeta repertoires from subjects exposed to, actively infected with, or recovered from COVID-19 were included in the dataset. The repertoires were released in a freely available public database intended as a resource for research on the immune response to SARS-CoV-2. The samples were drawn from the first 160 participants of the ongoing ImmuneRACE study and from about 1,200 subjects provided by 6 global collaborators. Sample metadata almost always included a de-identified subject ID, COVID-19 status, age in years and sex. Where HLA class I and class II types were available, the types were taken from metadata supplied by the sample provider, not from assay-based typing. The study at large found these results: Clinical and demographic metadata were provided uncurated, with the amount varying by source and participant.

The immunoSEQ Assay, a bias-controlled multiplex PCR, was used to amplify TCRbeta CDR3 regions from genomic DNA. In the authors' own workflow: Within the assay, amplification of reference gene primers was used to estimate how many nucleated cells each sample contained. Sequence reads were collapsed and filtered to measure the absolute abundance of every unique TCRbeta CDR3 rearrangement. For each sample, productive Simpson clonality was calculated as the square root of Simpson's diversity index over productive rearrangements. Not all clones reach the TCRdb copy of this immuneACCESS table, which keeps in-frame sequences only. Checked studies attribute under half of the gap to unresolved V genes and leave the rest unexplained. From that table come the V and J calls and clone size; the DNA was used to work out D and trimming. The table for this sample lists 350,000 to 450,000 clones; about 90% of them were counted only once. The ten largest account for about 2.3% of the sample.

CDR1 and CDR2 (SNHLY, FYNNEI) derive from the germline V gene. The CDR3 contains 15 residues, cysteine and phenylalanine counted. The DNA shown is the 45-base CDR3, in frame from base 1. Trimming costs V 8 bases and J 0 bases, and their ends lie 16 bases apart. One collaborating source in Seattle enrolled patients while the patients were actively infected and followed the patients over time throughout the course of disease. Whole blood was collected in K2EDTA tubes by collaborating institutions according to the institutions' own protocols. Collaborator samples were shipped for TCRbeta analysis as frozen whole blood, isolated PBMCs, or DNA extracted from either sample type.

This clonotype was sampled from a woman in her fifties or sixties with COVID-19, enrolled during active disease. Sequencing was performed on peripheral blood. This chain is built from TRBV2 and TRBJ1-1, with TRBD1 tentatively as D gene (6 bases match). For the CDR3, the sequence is CASGQGNILNTEAFF. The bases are TGTGCCAGCGGGCAGGGGAACATTTTGAACACTGAAGCTTTCTTT.